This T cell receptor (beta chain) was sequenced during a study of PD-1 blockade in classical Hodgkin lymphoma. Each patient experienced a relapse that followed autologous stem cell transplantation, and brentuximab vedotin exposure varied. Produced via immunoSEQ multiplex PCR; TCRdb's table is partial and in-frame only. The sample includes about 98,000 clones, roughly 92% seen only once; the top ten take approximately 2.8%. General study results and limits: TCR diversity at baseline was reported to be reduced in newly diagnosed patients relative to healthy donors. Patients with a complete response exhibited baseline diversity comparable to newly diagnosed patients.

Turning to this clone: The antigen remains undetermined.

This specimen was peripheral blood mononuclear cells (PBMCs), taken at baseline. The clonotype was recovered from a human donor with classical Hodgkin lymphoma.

DNA for the CDR3: TGTGCCAGCAGCGGGGGGTCTGGGGGGCTTGAGCAGTTCTTC. Its translation: CASSGGSGGLEQFF. The chain uses TRBV7-6 and TRBJ2-1; D might be TRBD1 or TRBD2, each matching 6 bases. This CDR3 has 14 residues. The germline CDR1 and CDR2 sequences are SGHVS and FNYEAQ. V shed 5 bases and J shed 9 bases, with 17 bases lying between them.